A selection of T cell receptor beta chains follows, all from one sample in a study of PD-1 and CTLA-4 blockade in melanoma. The data were produced by immunoSEQ multiplex PCR, yet TCRdb's version contains in-frame clones alone and is incomplete. The sample has 25,000 to 35,000 clones; roughly 90% are singletons. This material consisted of CD8+ T cells from peripheral blood, taken from a patient given anti-PD-1 treatment. The source of these receptors is a human donor with melanoma. Both conserved end residues are part of each CDR3. Fields, in order: clone size, J gene, V gene, CDR3 length, D gene, CDR3 protein, CDR3 DNA. The D gene is left open where the match is weak. Rows give clone size only sometimes, using once, few, many, or a class for an expanded clone.

clone size: -
J gene: TRBJ2-2
V gene: TRBV27
CDR3 length: 14
D gene: -
CDR3 protein: CASSSWGNTGELFF
CDR3 DNA: TGTGCCAGCAGCTCGTGGGGAAACACCGGGGAGCTGTTTTTT

clone size: once
J gene: TRBJ2-7
V gene: TRBV27
CDR3 length: 14
D gene: TRBD1
CDR3 protein: CASSLDRGLNEQYF
CDR3 DNA: TGTGCCAGTAGTCTCGACAGGGGGCTAAACGAGCAGTACTTC

clone size: -
J gene: TRBJ1-1
V gene: TRBV5-6
CDR3 length: 11
D gene: -
CDR3 protein: CASSSPVEAFF
CDR3 DNA: TGTGCCAGCAGCTCCCCAGTAGAAGCTTTCTTT

clone size: -
J gene: TRBJ2-3
V gene: TRBV4-1
CDR3 length: 15
D gene: -
CDR3 protein: CASSQDSGGTDTQYF
CDR3 DNA: TGCGCCAGCAGCCAAGATTCAGGGGGCACAGATACGCAGTATTTT

clone size: -
J gene: TRBJ1-2
V gene: TRBV5-1
CDR3 length: 12
D gene: -
CDR3 protein: CASQDINYGYTF
CDR3 DNA: TGCGCCAGCCAGGATATTAACTATGGCTACACCTTC

clone size: -
J gene: TRBJ2-3
V gene: TRBV9
CDR3 length: 21
D gene: TRBD2
CDR3 protein: CASSVNRGGERLYEDTDTQYF
CDR3 DNA: TGTGCCAGCAGCGTCAACCGGGGGGGCGAGAGGTTATATGAGGACACAGATACGCAGTATTTT

clone size: -
J gene: TRBJ2-7
V gene: TRBV3-1/TRBV3-2
CDR3 length: 14
D gene: -
CDR3 protein: CASSQEGRAYEQYF
CDR3 DNA: TGTGCCAGCAGCCAAGAAGGCAGGGCCTACGAGCAGTACTTC

clone size: once
J gene: TRBJ2-1
V gene: TRBV6-4
CDR3 length: 15
D gene: TRBD2
CDR3 protein: CASSEDSGAYNEQFF
CDR3 DNA: TGTGCCAGCAGTGAGGATAGCGGGGCATACAATGAGCAGTTCTTC

clone size: -
J gene: TRBJ2-4
V gene: TRBV7-9
CDR3 length: 17
D gene: TRBD2
CDR3 protein: CASSSMTSGRPPNIQYF
CDR3 DNA: TGTGCCAGCAGTTCCATGACTAGCGGGAGGCCCCCCAACATTCAGTACTTC

clone size: -
J gene: TRBJ1-1
V gene: TRBV9
CDR3 length: 13
D gene: -
CDR3 protein: CASSDNLQGAAFF
CDR3 DNA: TGTGCCAGCAGCGACAACTTACAGGGAGCAGCTTTCTTT

clone size: -
J gene: TRBJ1-1
V gene: TRBV6-6
CDR3 length: 16
D gene: TRBD1
CDR3 protein: CASSYPWTGGPTEAFF
CDR3 DNA: TGTGCCAGCAGTTACCCTTGGACAGGGGGGCCCACTGAAGCTTTCTTT

clone size: -
J gene: TRBJ2-5
V gene: TRBV24-1
CDR3 length: 14
D gene: -
CDR3 protein: CATSDSTHQETQYF
CDR3 DNA: TGTGCCACCAGTGATTCGACACACCAAGAGACCCAGTACTTC

clone size: -
J gene: TRBJ2-7
V gene: TRBV14
CDR3 length: 14
D gene: -
CDR3 protein: CASSQALWGYEQYF
CDR3 DNA: TGTGCCAGCAGCCAGGCTCTCTGGGGCTACGAGCAGTACTTC

clone size: -
J gene: TRBJ2-7
V gene: TRBV29-1
CDR3 length: 13
D gene: -
CDR3 protein: CSVDSQGSYEQYF
CDR3 DNA: TGCAGCGTTGATAGCCAGGGATCCTACGAGCAGTACTTC

clone size: -
J gene: TRBJ2-5
V gene: TRBV7-7
CDR3 length: 17
D gene: TRBD2
CDR3 protein: CASSRIAGGIDPETQYF
CDR3 DNA: TGTGCCAGCAGCAGAATCGCGGGGGGCATAGATCCGGAGACCCAGTACTTC

clone size: -
J gene: TRBJ1-2
V gene: TRBV5-1
CDR3 length: 14
D gene: TRBD1
CDR3 protein: CASSLTGGGRGYTF
CDR3 DNA: TGCGCCAGCAGCTTGACAGGGGGCGGACGTGGCTACACCTTC

clone size: medium-sized
J gene: TRBJ1-5
V gene: TRBV7-9
CDR3 length: 13
D gene: -
CDR3 protein: CASSFDSDQPQHF
CDR3 DNA: TGTGCCAGCAGCTTTGACAGCGATCAGCCCCAGCATTTT

clone size: -
J gene: TRBJ1-1
V gene: TRBV28
CDR3 length: 11
D gene: -
CDR3 protein: CASSRNTEAFF
CDR3 DNA: TGTGCCAGCAGTCGGAACACTGAAGCTTTCTTT

clone size: -
J gene: TRBJ2-5
V gene: TRBV29-1
CDR3 length: 11
D gene: -
CDR3 protein: CSVGGQETQYF
CDR3 DNA: TGCAGCGTAGGAGGGCAAGAGACCCAGTACTTC

clone size: -
J gene: TRBJ2-7
V gene: TRBV16
CDR3 length: 16
D gene: -
CDR3 protein: CASSQTNTGSSYEQYF
CDR3 DNA: TGTGCCAGCAGCCAGACCAATACAGGGAGCTCCTACGAGCAGTACTTC

clone size: -
J gene: TRBJ2-3
V gene: TRBV28
CDR3 length: 12
D gene: TRBD1
CDR3 protein: CASSGTGATQYF
CDR3 DNA: TGTGCCAGCAGTGGGACAGGGGCAACGCAGTATTTT

clone size: -
J gene: TRBJ1-5
V gene: TRBV5-4
CDR3 length: 14
D gene: -
CDR3 protein: CATSPGGGNQPQHF
CDR3 DNA: TGTGCCACCAGCCCCGGGGGTGGGAATCAGCCCCAGCATTTT

clone size: -
J gene: TRBJ1-1
V gene: TRBV6-4
CDR3 length: 14
D gene: -
CDR3 protein: CASSVAQGSTEAFF
CDR3 DNA: TGTGCCAGCAGTGTAGCCCAGGGGAGCACTGAAGCTTTCTTT

clone size: -
J gene: TRBJ2-1
V gene: TRBV14
CDR3 length: 15
D gene: TRBD2
CDR3 protein: CASSALAGAYNEQFF
CDR3 DNA: TGTGCCAGCAGCGCGTTAGCGGGAGCCTACAATGAGCAGTTCTTC

clone size: -
J gene: TRBJ1-2
V gene: TRBV4-1
CDR3 length: 15
D gene: TRBD1
CDR3 protein: CASSPTTGHDYGYTF
CDR3 DNA: TGCGCCAGCAGCCCCACGACAGGGCATGACTATGGCTACACCTTC